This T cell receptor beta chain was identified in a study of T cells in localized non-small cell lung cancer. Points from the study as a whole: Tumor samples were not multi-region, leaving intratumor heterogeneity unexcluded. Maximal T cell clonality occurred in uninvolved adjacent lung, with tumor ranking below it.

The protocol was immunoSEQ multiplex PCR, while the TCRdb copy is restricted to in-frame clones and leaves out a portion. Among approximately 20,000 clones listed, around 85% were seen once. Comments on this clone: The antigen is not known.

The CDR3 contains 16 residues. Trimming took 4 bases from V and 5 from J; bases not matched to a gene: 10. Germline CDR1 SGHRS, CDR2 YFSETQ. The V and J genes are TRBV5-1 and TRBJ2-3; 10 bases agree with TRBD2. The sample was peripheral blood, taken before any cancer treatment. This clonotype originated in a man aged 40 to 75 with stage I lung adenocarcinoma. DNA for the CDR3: TGCGCCAGCAGCCGAAATAAGCGGGAGGGCCTAGATACGCAGTATTTT. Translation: CASSRNKREGLDTQYF.